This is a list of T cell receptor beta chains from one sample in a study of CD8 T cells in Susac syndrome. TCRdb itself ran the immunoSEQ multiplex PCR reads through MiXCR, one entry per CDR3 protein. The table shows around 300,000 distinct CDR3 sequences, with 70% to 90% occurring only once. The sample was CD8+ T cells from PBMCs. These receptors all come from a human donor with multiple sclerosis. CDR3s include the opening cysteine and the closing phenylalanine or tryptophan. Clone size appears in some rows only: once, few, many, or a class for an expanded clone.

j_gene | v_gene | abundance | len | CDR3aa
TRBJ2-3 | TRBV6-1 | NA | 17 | CASSDKREVWVPDTQYF
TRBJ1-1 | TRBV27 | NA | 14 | CASSLMGTNTEAFF
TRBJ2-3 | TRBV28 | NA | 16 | CASSFGTASWADTQYF
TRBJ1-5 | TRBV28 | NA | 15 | CASSFRGAPNQPQHF
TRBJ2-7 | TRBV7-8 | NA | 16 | CASSPNPGAQFYEQYF
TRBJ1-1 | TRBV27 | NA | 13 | CASSSGLGGEAFF
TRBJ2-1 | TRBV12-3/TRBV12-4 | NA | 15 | CASRETGDPYNEQFF
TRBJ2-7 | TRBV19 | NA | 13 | CASSIVQGYEQYF
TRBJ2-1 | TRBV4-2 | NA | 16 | CASSQPGLASYNEQFF
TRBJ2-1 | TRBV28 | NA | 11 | CASSLSLEQFF
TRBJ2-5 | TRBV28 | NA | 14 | CASRAAGEGQTQYF
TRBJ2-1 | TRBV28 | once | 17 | CASSDPRQGSSYNEQFF
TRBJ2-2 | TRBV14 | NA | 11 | CASSTVGELFF
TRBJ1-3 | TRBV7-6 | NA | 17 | CASSLAGAGHVGNTIYF
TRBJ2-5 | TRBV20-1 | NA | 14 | CSARGGYRQETQYF
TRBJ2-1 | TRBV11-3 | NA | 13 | CASSPGGLRYQFF
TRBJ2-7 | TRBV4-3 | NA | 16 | CASSQERGWSSYEQYF
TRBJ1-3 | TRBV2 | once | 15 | CASNGQDPTGNTIYF
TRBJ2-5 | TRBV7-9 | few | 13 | CASSPREGETQYF
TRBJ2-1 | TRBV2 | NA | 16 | CASSEGGGGTHNEQFF
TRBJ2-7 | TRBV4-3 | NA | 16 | CASSQEASGPSYEQYF
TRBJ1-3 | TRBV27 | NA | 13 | CASSLQGSNTIYF
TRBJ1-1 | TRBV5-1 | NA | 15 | CASSSLQTRGTEAFF
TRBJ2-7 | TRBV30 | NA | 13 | CAWSVDTSYEQYF
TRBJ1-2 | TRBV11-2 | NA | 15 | CASSLGTGANYGYTF
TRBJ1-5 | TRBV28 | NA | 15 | CASSFRGVMDQPQHF
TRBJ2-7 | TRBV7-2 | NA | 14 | CASSLAGGKYEQYF
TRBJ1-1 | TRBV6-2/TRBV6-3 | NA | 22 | CASGRVTVTDRRGTFRNHSAFF
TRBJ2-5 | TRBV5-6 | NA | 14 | CASSRNLAQETQYF
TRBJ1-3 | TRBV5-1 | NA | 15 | CASSTDSTSGNTIYF
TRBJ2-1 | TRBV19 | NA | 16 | CASSFDRGLPYNEQFF
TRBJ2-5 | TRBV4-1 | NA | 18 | CASSQSPALTGSQETQYF
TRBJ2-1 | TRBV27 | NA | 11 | CASSVLNEQFF
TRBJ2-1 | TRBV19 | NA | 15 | CASSPWSAGGNEQFF
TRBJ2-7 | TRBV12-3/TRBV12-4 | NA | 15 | CASSPRTVPSYEQYF
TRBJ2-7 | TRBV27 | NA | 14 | CASSLSGLVHEQYF
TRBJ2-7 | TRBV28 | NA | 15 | CASRPTGTGRYEQYF
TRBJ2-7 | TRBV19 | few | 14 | CASSSGSSLGEQYF
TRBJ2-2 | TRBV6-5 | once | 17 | CASSYGTLGRYTGELFF
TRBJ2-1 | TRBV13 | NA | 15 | CASYLLAGSYNEQFF
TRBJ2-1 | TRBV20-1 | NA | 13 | CSAAPLAGDEQFF
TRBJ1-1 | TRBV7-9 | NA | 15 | CASSFGTGGNTEAFF
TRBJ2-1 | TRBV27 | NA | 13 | CASMASSYNEQFF
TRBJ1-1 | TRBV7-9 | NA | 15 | CASSLTPTGHTEAFF
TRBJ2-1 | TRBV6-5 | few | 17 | CASSYSGLAGVYNEQFF
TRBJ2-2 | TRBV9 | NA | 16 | CASSVESGWNTGELFF
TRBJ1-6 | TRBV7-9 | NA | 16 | CASSLAAPTYNSPLHF
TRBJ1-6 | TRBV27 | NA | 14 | CASRPGTGKAPLHF
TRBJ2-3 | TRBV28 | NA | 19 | CASRSLLGSSGTSTDTQYF
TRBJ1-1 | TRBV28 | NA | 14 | CASSLKRIYTEAFF
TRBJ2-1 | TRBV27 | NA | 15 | CASSPQAGGYNEQFF
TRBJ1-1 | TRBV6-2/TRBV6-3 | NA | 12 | CASLDRETEAFF
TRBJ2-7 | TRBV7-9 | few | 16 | CASSLVATGGEYEQYF
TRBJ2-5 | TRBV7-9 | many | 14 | CASSISGVKETQYF
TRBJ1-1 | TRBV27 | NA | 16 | CASSLSALTLWTEAFF
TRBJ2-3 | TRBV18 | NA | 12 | CASSRLTDTQYF
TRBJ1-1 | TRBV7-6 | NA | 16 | CASSIRAGRGNTEAFF
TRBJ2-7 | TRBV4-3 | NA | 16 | CASSQGWGRLSYEQYF
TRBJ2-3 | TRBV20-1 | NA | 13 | CSANIGSTDTQYF